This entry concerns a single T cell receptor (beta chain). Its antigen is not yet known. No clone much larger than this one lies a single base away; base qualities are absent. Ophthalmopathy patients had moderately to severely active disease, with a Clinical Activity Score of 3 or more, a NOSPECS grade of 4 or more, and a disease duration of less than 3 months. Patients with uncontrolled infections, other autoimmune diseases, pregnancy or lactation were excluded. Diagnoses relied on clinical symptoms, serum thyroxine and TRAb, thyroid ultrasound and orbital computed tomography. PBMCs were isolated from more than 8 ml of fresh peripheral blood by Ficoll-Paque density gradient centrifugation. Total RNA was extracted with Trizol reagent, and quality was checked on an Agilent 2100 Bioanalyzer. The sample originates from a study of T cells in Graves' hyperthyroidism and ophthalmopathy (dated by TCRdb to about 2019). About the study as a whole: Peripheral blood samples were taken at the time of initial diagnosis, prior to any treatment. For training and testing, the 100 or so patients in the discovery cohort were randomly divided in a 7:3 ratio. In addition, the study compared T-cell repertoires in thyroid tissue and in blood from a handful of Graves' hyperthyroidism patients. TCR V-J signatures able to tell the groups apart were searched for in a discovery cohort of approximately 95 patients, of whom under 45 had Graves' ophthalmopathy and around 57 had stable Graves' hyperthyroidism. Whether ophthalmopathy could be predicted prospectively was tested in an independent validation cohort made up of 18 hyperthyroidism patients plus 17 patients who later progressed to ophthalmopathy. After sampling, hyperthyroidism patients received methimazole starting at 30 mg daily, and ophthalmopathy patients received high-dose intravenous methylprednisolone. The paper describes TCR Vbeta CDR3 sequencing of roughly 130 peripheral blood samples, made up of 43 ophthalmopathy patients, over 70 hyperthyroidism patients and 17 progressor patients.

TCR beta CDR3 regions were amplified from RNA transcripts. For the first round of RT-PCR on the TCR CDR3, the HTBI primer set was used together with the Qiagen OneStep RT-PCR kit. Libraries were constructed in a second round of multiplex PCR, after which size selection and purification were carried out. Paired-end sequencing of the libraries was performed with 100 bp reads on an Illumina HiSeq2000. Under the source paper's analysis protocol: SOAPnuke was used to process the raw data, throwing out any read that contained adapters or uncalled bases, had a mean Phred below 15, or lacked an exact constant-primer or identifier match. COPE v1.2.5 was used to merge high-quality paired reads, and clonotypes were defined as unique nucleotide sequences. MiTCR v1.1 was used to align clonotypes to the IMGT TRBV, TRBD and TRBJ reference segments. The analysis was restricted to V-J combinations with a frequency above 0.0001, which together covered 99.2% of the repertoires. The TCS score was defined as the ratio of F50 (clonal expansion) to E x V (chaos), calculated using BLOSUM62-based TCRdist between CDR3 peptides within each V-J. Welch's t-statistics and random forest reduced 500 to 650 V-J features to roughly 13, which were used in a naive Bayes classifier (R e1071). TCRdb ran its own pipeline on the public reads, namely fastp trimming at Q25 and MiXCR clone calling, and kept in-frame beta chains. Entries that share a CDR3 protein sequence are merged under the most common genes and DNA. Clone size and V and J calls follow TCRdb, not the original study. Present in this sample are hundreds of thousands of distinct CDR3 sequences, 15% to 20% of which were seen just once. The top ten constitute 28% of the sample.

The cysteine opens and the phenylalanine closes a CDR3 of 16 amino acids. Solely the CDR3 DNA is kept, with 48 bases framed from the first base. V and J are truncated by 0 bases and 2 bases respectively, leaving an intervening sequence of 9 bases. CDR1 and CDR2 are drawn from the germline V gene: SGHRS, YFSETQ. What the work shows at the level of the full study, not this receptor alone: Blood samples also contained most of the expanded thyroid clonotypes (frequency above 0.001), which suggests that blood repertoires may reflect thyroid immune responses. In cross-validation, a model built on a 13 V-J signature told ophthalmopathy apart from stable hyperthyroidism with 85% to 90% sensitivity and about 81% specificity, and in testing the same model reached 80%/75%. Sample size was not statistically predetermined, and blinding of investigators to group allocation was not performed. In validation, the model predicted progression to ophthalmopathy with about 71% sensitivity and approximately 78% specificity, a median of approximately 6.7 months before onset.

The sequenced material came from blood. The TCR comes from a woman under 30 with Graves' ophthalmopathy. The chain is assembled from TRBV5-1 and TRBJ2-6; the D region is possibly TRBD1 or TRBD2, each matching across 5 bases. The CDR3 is CASSLVSGPGANVLTF. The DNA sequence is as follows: TGCGCCAGCAGCTTGGTTTCGGGGCCTGGGGCCAACGTCCTGACTTTC.